This paragraph reports one TCR beta chain. Its antigen remains unknown. The method was immunoSEQ multiplex PCR; TCRdb's version includes in-frame clones alone and lacks a portion of them. The sample contains fewer than 600,000 clones, roughly nine tenths of which appear only once. CDR3 length equals 13 residues. V gave up 1 base and J gave up 4 bases, with 8 bases separating them. Germline V gene lookup returns CDR1 GTSNPN and CDR2 SVGIG (reference sequence). The sample belongs to a study of Ad26.COV2.S vaccination and SARS-CoV-2 variants. The treatment is: about 20 received Ad26.COV2.S at low or high dose, single or two shots; about 5 received placebo; per-sample allocation not given. Sampling took place 63 days after the first vaccine or placebo injection. Study outcomes and limitations: There was a possibility that the TCR breadth and depth analyses underestimated total T cell responses. Higher spike-specific TCR breadth was found in vaccine recipients than in placebo recipients.

Sequencing was performed on peripheral blood, taken in a trial of Ad26.COV2.S vaccine versus placebo. The TCR sequence derives from a person aged 18-65 years who received the Ad26.COV2.S COVID-19 vaccine or a placebo. The genes are TRBV30 and TRBJ1-3, with D uncertain. Written as DNA, the CDR3 is TGTGCCTGGAGTGCGGGGTGGGGAAACACCATATATTTT. Amino acid sequence: CAWSAGWGNTIYF.